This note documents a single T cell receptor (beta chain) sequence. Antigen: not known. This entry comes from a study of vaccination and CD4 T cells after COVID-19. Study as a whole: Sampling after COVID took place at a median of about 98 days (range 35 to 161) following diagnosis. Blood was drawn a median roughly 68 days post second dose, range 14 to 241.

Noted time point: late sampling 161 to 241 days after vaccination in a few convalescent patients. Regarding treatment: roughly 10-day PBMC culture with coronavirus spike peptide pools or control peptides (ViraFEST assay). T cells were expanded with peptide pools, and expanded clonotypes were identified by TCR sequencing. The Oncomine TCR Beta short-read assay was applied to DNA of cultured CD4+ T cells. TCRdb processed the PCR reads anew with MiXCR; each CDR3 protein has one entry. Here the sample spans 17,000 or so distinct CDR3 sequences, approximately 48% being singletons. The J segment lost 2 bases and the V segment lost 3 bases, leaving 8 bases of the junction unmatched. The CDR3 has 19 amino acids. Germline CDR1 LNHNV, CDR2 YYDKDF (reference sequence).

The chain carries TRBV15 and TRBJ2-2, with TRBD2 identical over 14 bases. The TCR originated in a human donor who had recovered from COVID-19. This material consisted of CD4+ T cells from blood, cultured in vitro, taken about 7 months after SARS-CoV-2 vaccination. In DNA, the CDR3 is TGTGCCACCAGCAGCGGGACTAGCGGGGGCCTGGGTAACACCGGGGAGCTGTTTTTT. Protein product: CATSSGTSGGLGNTGELFF.